This T cell receptor (beta chain) comes out of a study of blood T cell repertoires in COVID-19. In the study overall: T cells, B-cell-depleted T cells, or PBMCs supplied cDNA or gDNA.

The V gene's germline CDR1 is SGHRS and CDR2 YFSETQ. Trimming stripped 5 bases from V and 2 bases from J, with 17 bases between. The CDR3 has 16 amino acids. Seattle patients were enrolled during active infection and followed longitudinally. Only in-frame clones appear in the TCRdb table, and some are missing; sequencing was by immunoSEQ multiplex PCR. The sample has almost 300,000 clones; roughly 89% are singletons. The sequence was collected from a woman aged 30 to 39 with COVID-19, enrolled during active disease. Sequenced input: peripheral blood. V usage is TRBV5-1 and J usage is TRBJ2-4, with a possible D match to TRBD1 (5 bases). In nucleotides, the CDR3 is TGCGCCAGCAGTGGTTACTTGGGGCTGACCAAAAACATTCAGTACTTC. As protein: CASSGYLGLTKNIQYF.